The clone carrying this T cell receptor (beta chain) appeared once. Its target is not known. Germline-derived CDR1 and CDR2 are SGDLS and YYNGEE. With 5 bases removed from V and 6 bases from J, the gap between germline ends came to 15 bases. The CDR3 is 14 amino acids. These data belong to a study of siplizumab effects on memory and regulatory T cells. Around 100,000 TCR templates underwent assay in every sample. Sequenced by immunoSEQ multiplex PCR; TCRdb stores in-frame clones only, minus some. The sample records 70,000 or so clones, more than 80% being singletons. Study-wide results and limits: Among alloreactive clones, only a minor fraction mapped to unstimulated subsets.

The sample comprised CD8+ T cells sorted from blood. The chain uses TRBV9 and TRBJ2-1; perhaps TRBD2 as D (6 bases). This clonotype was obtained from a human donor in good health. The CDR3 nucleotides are TGTGCCAGCAGGCCCGATGGCGGGATCAATGAGCAGTTCTTC. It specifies CASRPDGGINEQFF.